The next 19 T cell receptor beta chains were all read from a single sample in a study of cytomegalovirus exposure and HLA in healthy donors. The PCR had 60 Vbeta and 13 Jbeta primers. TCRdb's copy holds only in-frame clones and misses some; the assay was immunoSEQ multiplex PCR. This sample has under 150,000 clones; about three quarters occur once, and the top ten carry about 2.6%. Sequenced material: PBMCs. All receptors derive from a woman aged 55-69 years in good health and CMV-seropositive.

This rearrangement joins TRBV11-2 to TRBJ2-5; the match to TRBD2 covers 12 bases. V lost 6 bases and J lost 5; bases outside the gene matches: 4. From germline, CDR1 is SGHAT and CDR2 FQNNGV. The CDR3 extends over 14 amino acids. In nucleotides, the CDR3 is TGTGCCAGCAGGCTAGCGGGGGGGCGTGAGACCCAGTACTTC. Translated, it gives CASRLAGGRETQYF.

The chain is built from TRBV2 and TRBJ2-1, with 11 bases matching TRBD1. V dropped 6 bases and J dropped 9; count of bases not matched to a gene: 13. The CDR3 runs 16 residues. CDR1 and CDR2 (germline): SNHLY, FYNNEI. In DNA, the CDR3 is TGTGCCAGCAGGTCTGGACAGGGGGCTGGCAGGAGTGAGCAGTTCTTC. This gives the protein CASRSGQGAGRSEQFF.

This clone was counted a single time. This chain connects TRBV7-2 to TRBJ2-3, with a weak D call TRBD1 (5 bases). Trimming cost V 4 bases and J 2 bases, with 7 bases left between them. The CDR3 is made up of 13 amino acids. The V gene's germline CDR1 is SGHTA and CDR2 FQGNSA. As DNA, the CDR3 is TGTGCCAGCAGCTGGGGCATCACAGATACGCAGTATTTT. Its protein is CASSWGITDTQYF. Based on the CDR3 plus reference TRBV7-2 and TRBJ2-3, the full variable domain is GAGVSQSPSNKVTEKGKDVELRCDPISGHTALYWYRQSLGQGLEFLIYFQGNSAPDKSGLPSDRFSAERTGGSVSTLTIQRTQQEDSAVYLCASSWGITDTQYFGPGTRLTVL.

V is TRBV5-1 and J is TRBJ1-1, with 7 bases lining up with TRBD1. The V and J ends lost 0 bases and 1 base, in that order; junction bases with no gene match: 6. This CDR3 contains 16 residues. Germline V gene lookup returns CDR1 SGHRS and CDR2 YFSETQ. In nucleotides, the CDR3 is TGCGCCAGCAGCTTGGCCCTGACAGGGTCGAACACTGAAGCTTTCTTT. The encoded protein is CASSLALTGSNTEAFF. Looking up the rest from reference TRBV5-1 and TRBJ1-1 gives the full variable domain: KAGVTQTPRYLIKTRGQQVTLSCSPISGHRSVSWYQQTPGQGLQFLFEYFSETQRNKGNFPGRFSGRQFSNSRSEMNVSTLELGDSALYLCASSLALTGSNTEAFFGQGTRLTVV.

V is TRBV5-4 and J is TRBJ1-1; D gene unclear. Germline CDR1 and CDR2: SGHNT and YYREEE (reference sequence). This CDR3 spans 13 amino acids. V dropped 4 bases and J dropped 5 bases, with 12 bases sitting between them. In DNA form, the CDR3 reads TGTGCCAGCAGCCTGATAGTGTCTACTGAAGCTTTCTTT. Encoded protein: CASSLIVSTEAFF.

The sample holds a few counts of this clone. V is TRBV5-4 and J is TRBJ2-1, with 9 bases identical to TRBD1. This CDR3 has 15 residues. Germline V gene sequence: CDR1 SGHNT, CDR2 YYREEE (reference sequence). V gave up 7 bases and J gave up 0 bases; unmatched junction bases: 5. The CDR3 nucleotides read TGTGCCAGCGGGACAGGGTCGAGCTCCTACAATGAGCAGTTCTTC. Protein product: CASGTGSSSYNEQFF.

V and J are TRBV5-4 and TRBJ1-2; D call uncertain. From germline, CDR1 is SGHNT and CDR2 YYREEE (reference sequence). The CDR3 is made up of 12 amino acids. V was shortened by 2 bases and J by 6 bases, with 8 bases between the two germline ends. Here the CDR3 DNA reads TGTGCCAGCAGCTTCGGGGATAATGGCTACACCTTC. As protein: CASSFGDNGYTF.

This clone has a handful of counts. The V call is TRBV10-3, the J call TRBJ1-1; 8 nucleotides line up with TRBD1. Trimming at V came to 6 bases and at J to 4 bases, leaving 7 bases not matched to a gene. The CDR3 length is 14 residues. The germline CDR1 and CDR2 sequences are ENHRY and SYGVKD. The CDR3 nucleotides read TGTGCCATCAGGACCCTCGACAGGGGCACTGAAGCTTTCTTT. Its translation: CAIRTLDRGTEAFF.

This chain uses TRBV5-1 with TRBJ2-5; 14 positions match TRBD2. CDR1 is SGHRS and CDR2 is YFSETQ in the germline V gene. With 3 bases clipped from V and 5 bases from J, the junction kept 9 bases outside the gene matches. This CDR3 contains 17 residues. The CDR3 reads CASSSRTSGGNWETQYF. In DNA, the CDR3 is TGCGCCAGCAGCTCTCGGACTAGCGGGGGGAACTGGGAGACCCAGTACTTC.

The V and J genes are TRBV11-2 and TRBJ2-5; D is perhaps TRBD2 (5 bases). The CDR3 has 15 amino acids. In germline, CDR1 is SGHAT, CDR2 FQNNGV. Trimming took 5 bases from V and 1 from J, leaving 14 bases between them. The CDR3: CASSLGSGSQETQYF. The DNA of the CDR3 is TGTGCCAGCAGCCTAGGCTCGGGGTCCCAAGAGACCCAGTACTTC.

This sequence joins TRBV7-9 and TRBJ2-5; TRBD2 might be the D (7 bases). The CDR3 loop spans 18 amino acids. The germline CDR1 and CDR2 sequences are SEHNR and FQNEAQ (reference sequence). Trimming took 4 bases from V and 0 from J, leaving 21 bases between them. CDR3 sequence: CASSSPGGAGAYQETQYF. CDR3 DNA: TGTGCCAGCAGCTCCCCCGGTGGGGCGGGGGCCTACCAAGAGACCCAGTACTTC. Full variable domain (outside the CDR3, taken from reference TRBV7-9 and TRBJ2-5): DTGVSQNPRHKITKRGQNVTFRCDPISEHNRLYWYRQTLGQGPEFLTYFQNEAQLEKSRLLSDRFSAERPKGSFSTLEIQRTEQGDSAMYLCASSSPGGAGAYQETQYFGPGTRLLVL.

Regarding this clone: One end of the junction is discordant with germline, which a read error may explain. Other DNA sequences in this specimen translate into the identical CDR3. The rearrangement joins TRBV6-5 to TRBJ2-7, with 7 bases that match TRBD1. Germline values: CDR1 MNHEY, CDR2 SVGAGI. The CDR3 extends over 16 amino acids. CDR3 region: CASSSPETGLSYEQYF. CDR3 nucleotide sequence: TGCGCCAGCAGTTCTCCTGAGACAGGGCTATCCTACGAGCAGTACTTC.

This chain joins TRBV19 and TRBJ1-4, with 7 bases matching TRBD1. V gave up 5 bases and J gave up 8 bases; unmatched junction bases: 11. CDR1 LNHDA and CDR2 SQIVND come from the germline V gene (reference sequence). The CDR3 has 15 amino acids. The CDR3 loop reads CASSPGDRRGEKLFF. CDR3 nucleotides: TGTGCCAGTAGTCCTGGGGACAGAAGGGGCGAAAAACTGTTTTTT.

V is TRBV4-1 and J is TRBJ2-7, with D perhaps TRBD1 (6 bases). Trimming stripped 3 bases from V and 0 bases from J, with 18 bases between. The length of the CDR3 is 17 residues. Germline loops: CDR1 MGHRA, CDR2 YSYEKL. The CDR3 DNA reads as TGCGCCAGCAGCCAGGAGCCCCCCGGGGACACCTCCTACGAGCAGTACTTC. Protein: CASSQEPPGDTSYEQYF.

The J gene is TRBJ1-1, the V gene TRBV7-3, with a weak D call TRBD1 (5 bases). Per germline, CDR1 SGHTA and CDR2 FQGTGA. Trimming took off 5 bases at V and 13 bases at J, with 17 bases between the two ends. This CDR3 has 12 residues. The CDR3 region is CASSLGALKLFF. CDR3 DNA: TGTGCCAGCAGCCTAGGGGCACTGAAGCTTTTCTTT.

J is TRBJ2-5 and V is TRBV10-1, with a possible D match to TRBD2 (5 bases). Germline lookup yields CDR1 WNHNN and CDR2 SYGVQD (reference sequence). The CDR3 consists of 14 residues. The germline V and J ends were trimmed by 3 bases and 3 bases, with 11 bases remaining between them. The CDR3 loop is CASSDRGTEETQYF. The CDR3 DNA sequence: TGCGCCAGCAGTGATCGGGGAACAGAAGAGACCCAGTACTTC.

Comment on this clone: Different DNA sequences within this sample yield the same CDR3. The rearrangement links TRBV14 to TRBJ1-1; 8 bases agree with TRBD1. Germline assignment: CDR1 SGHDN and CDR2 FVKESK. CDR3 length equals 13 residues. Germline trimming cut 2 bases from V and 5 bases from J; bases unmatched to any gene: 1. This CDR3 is CASSQTGGTEAFF. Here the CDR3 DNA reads TGTGCCAGCAGCCAAACAGGGGGGACTGAAGCTTTCTTT.

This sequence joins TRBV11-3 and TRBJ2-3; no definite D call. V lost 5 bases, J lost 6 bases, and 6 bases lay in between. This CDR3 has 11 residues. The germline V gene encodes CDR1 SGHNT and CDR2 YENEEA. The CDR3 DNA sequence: TGTGCCAGCAGCACCGGGGATACGCAGTATTTT. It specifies CASSTGDTQYF.

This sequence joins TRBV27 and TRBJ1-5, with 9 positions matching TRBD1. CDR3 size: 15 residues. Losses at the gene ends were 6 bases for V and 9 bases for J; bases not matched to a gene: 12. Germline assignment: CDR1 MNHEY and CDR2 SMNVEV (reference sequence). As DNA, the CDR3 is TGTGCCAGCAGACAAACAGGGGGCCCGGGTTGGCCCCAGCATTTT. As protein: CASRQTGGPGWPQHF.